Listed below are T cell receptor beta chains from one sample, sequenced in a study of T cell responses to AZD1222 COVID-19 vaccine. Method: immunoSEQ multiplex PCR; TCRdb's copy keeps in-frame clones and lacks some. The sample carries 160,000 or so clones, approximately 92% recorded once. The material was peripheral blood, obtained on day 0 of AZD1222 vaccination. The receptors derive from an adult in good health. Both conserved end residues are part of each CDR3. A D gene is named only where the DNA matches it firmly. Where a row states a size, it is once, few, many or the class of an expanded clone; other rows omit it.

j_call,clone_size,d_call,v_call,cdr3_length,cdr3_nt,cdr3_aa
TRBJ2-2,NA,NA,TRBV7-6,12,TGTGCCAGCAGCCTTGCGACCGGGGAGCTGTTTTTT,CASSLATGELFF
TRBJ1-1,NA,NA,TRBV19,14,TGTGCCAGTAGTCCCGCTCGAGAGAACACTGAAGCTTTCTTT,CASSPARENTEAFF
TRBJ1-1,NA,NA,TRBV5-1,13,TGCGCCAGCAGCGAGGTGATAAACACTGAAGCTTTCTTT,CASSEVINTEAFF
TRBJ1-1,NA,NA,TRBV6-5,13,TGTGCCAGCAGTTACCGGGGGAACACTGAAGCTTTCTTT,CASSYRGNTEAFF
TRBJ1-1,NA,TRBD1,TRBV6-5,13,TGTGCCAGCAGTTACTCGAAACACAGGGGAGCTTTCTTT,CASSYSKHRGAFF
TRBJ2-3,few,NA,TRBV6-1,14,TGTGCCAGCAGTGAAGAAGACGGAAAAGATACGCAGTATTTT,CASSEEDGKDTQYF
TRBJ1-6,NA,NA,TRBV23-1,15,TGCGCCAGCAGTCAATCGGGGGGAACTCATTCACCCCTCCACTTT,CASSQSGGTHSPLHF
TRBJ1-2,NA,NA,TRBV4-1,15,TGCGCCAGCAGCCAAGATAGGGCAGGCTACTATGGCTACACCTTC,CASSQDRAGYYGYTF
TRBJ2-1,NA,TRBD2,TRBV11-2,16,TGTGCCAGCAGCCCCCGTGTTAGCGGGAATTTCTATGAGCAGTTCTTC,CASSPRVSGNFYEQFF
TRBJ1-4,NA,TRBD1,TRBV5-4,14,TGTGCCAGCAGCTCTAACAGGGGGGACGAAAAACTGTTTTTT,CASSSNRGDEKLFF
TRBJ1-2,NA,TRBD1,TRBV13,13,TGTGCCAGCAGCTTCGGGACAGGTTATGGCTACACCTTC,CASSFGTGYGYTF
TRBJ2-7,NA,NA,TRBV5-5,14,TGTGCCAGCAGCTTGGGACCGAGCTCCTACGAGCAGTACTTC,CASSLGPSSYEQYF
TRBJ1-1,NA,TRBD1,TRBV6-5,13,TGTGCCAGCAGTTACTCAGGACAGGGTGAAGCTTTCTTT,CASSYSGQGEAFF
TRBJ2-1,once,TRBD2,TRBV23-1,17,TGCGCCAGCGGACTCCTTACCGGGACTAGCGGGTACAATGAGCAGTTCTTC,CASGLLTGTSGYNEQFF
TRBJ1-2,NA,NA,TRBV6-5,14,TGTGCCAGCACTAGGCCAGCTAACCCGACAGGCTACACCTTC,CASTRPANPTGYTF
TRBJ1-2,NA,NA,TRBV6-1,13,TGTGCCAGCAGTGAGGGGGTCACAGGCGGCTACACCTTC,CASSEGVTGGYTF
TRBJ1-1,NA,NA,TRBV11-3,13,TGTGCCAGCAGCTTACTACTGGGGACTGAAGCTTTCTTT,CASSLLLGTEAFF
TRBJ1-6,NA,NA,TRBV5-4,16,TGTGCCAGCAGCTTGGACGGGGCCGAGAATAATTCACCCCTCCACTTT,CASSLDGAENNSPLHF
TRBJ1-1,NA,NA,TRBV10-1,14,TGCGCCAGCAGTAGACAGGCGGGGAACACTGAAGCTTTCTTT,CASSRQAGNTEAFF
TRBJ1-6,NA,TRBD1,TRBV2,17,TGTGCCAGCAGGGAAGACAGGGAAAGCTCCTATAATTCACCCCTCCACTTT,CASREDRESSYNSPLHF
TRBJ1-2,NA,NA,TRBV19,13,TGTGCCAGTAGTGGGACACGAATTTATGGCTACACCTTC,CASSGTRIYGYTF
TRBJ1-1,few,TRBD1,TRBV29-1,15,TGCAGCGTTGAAGGTGGGGGACAGGTTAACACTGAAGCTTTCTTT,CSVEGGGQVNTEAFF
TRBJ2-3,NA,TRBD2,TRBV27,17,TGTGCCAGCAAAATTCTTTTGACTAGCGGGACCACAGATACGCAGTATTTT,CASKILLTSGTTDTQYF
TRBJ2-1,NA,NA,TRBV12-3/TRBV12-4,13,TGTGCCAGCGGGGTAGGCCCCTACAATGAGCAGTTCTTC,CASGVGPYNEQFF
TRBJ1-4,once,TRBD1,TRBV2,14,TGTGCCAGCACCTTCAGGGGGGAAGGTGAAAAACTGTTTTTT,CASTFRGEGEKLFF
TRBJ2-5,NA,NA,TRBV27,13,TGTGCCAGCAGTTTAGAGGGAACAGAGACCCAGTACTTC,CASSLEGTETQYF
TRBJ2-2,NA,NA,TRBV6-5,13,TGTGCCAGCGTAGAAACGAACACCGGGGAGCTGTTTTTT,CASVETNTGELFF
TRBJ1-3,NA,NA,TRBV4-1,15,TGCGCCAGCAGCCAAGGGGTCAGCTCTGGAAACACCATATATTTT,CASSQGVSSGNTIYF
TRBJ2-5,NA,NA,TRBV7-2,13,TGTGCCAGCAGCCTGGGGCCCCAGGAGACCCAGTACTTC,CASSLGPQETQYF
TRBJ1-4,NA,TRBD1,TRBV2,13,TGTGCCAGCAGTGGGGGACAGAAAGAAAAACTGTTTTTT,CASSGGQKEKLFF
TRBJ2-7,NA,TRBD2,TRBV27,15,TGTGCCAGCAGTTTCTCGGCTAGCGGGAGCGGAGAGCAGTACTTC,CASSFSASGSGEQYF
TRBJ2-3,NA,NA,TRBV9,15,TGTGCCAGCAGCGTAGGAGTGGGGGCCCCAGATACGCAGTATTTT,CASSVGVGAPDTQYF
TRBJ2-2,once,NA,TRBV19,14,TGTGCCAGTAGTATCCGGGCGGACACCGGGGAGCTGTTTTTT,CASSIRADTGELFF
TRBJ2-2,NA,NA,TRBV11-3,14,TGTGCCAGCAGCTTCCTCAGAGACACCGGGGAGCTGTTTTTT,CASSFLRDTGELFF
TRBJ1-3,NA,NA,TRBV27,13,TGTGCCAGCAGTTTAAATCCGGGAAACACCATATATTTT,CASSLNPGNTIYF
TRBJ2-7,NA,TRBD1,TRBV9,15,TGTGCCAGCAGCGTAGGAGACAGGGCAGGCAACGAGCAGTACTTC,CASSVGDRAGNEQYF
TRBJ1-3,NA,NA,TRBV2,15,TGTGCCAGCAGTGGAGGGACCGCGACTGGAAACACCATATATTTT,CASSGGTATGNTIYF
TRBJ2-1,NA,NA,TRBV7-2,15,TGTGCCAGCAGATTAATACTGAGCTCCTACAATGAGCAGTTCTTC,CASRLILSSYNEQFF
TRBJ1-4,NA,TRBD1,TRBV3-1/TRBV3-2,14,TGTGCCAGCAGCCAACGGACAGGAGGGGAAAAACTGTTTTTT,CASSQRTGGEKLFF
TRBJ2-1,NA,TRBD2,TRBV27,17,TGTGCCAGCAGTTTAACCCGGACTAGCGGGAGGTTCAATGAGCAGTTCTTC,CASSLTRTSGRFNEQFF
TRBJ2-3,NA,TRBD2,TRBV4-1,12,TGCGCCAGCACCGGGAGGCAAGATACGCAGTATTTT,CASTGRQDTQYF
TRBJ1-1,once,TRBD1,TRBV5-1,15,TGCGCCAGCAGCATAGGGACAGGGGCGGGCACTGAAGCTTTCTTT,CASSIGTGAGTEAFF
TRBJ1-1,NA,NA,TRBV4-2,15,TGTGCCAGCAGCCAGGTAGGGCAGATGAACACTGAAGCTTTCTTT,CASSQVGQMNTEAFF
TRBJ2-2,NA,NA,TRBV10-2,15,TGCGCCAGCAGTGAGTCGAGCTGGAACACCGGGGAGCTGTTTTTT,CASSESSWNTGELFF
TRBJ2-1,NA,NA,TRBV14,16,TGTGCCAGCAGCCAATGGGGAGGTCTTACGCACAATGAGCAGTTCTTC,CASSQWGGLTHNEQFF
TRBJ1-2,NA,NA,TRBV7-2,14,TGTGCCAGCAGCTTATTCCGGGGGCGCAATGGCTACACCTTC,CASSLFRGRNGYTF
TRBJ2-1,once,NA,TRBV29-1,12,TGCAGCGTTGAGGACGGATACAATGAGCAGTTCTTC,CSVEDGYNEQFF
TRBJ2-3,NA,TRBD1,TRBV4-1,16,TGCGCCAGCAGCCCGACAGGGGAGGTTGGCACAGATACGCAGTATTTT,CASSPTGEVGTDTQYF
TRBJ1-5,NA,TRBD1,TRBV5-5,15,TGTGCCAGCAGCTTCGGGGGGGACAGACATCAGCCCCAGCATTTT,CASSFGGDRHQPQHF
TRBJ2-5,once,TRBD1,TRBV7-7,15,TGTGCCAGCAGCTCCCCTATTACAGGGGCTGAGACCCAGTACTTC,CASSSPITGAETQYF
TRBJ1-1,NA,NA,TRBV27,14,TGTGCCACCAAGTCGGGTGGGTGGACCACTGAAGCTTTCTTT,CATKSGGWTTEAFF
TRBJ2-2,NA,NA,TRBV5-6,13,TGTGCCAGCAGTTACGACAGAACCGGGGAGCTGTTTTTT,CASSYDRTGELFF
TRBJ2-7,NA,NA,TRBV6-5,16,TGTGCCAGCAGTTACTATTTCAGCTCCTCCGGGTACGAGCAGTACTTC,CASSYYFSSSGYEQYF
TRBJ2-1,NA,NA,TRBV6-2/TRBV6-3,13,TGTGCCAGCAGTTACGGCAGAAACAATGAGCAGTTCTTC,CASSYGRNNEQFF
TRBJ2-1,NA,TRBD2,TRBV14,15,TGTGCCAGCAGTCGATATACTAGCGGGAGTTCTACGGAGTTCTTC,CASSRYTSGSSTEFF
TRBJ2-1,NA,NA,TRBV15,14,TGTGCCACCAGCCCCCATAGGGGCTTAAGGGAGCAGTTCTTC,CATSPHRGLREQFF
TRBJ1-3,once,NA,TRBV7-7,13,TGTGCCAGCAGCTTCGACCCTGGAAACACCATATATTTT,CASSFDPGNTIYF
TRBJ2-2,NA,TRBD1,TRBV28,15,TGTGCCAGCAGTTTACGACAGGGGGTGACCGGGGAGCTGTTTTTT,CASSLRQGVTGELFF
TRBJ2-7,NA,NA,TRBV6-5,13,TGTGCCAGCAGGCAGAGGGGAACCTACGAGCAGTACTTC,CASRQRGTYEQYF